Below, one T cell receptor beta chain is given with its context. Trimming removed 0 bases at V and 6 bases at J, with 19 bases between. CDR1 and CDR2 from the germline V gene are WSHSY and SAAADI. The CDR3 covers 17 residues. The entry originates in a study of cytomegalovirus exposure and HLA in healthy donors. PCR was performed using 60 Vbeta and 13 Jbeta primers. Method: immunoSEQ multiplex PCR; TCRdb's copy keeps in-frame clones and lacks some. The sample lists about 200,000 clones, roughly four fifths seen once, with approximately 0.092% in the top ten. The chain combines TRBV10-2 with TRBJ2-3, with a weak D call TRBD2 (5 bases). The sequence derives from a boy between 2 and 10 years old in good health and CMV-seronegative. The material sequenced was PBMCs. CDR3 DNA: TGCGCCAGCAGTGAGTCAATGGTAGCGAGAGGTTGGGATACGCAGTATTTT. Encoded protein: CASSESMVARGWDTQYF.